These T cell receptor beta chains were read from a single sample in a study of T-cell reconstitution after alpha-beta-depleted transplantation in children. TCRdb itself ran the PCR reads through MiXCR, one entry per CDR3 protein. Here the sample spans around 300,000 distinct CDR3 sequences, around 25% being singletons. Sequenced here: PBMCs, mostly from graft donor cells, sampled 180 days after TCRalphabeta/CD19-depleted stem cell transplant. All receptors come from a male patient aged 10 to 17 who had a stem cell transplant for acute lymphoblastic leukemia, so the T cells may come from the graft donor. Both conserved end residues are part of each CDR3.

CDR3 protein: CSAFDRAETQYF; V gene: TRBV20-1
CDR3 protein: CASSPWIRSYRGQEKLFF; V gene: TRBV18
CDR3 protein: CASSSGFYEQYF; V gene: TRBV12-3/TRBV12-4
CDR3 protein: CASSPGMGGTDTQYF; V gene: TRBV7-6
CDR3 protein: CASSQFVGGDTTVTQYF; V gene: TRBV3-1
CDR3 protein: CASSLREVSYEQYF; V gene: TRBV5-1
CDR3 protein: CSARPIQGAGNEQFF; V gene: TRBV29-1
CDR3 protein: CSARLELRDEQYF; V gene: TRBV20-1
CDR3 protein: CASSEAQYSPLYEQYF; V gene: TRBV6-1
CDR3 protein: CASSLGASQDTQYF; V gene: TRBV7-9
CDR3 protein: CSVVWTLGWSEQYF; V gene: TRBV29-1
CDR3 protein: CASSPHWGNNEQFF; V gene: TRBV2
CDR3 protein: CASSGGQHEQYF; V gene: TRBV5-1
CDR3 protein: CASRSLAGSRDTQYF; V gene: TRBV28
CDR3 protein: CASSPRSAGVETQYF; V gene: TRBV14
CDR3 protein: CASSLAPDEQYF; V gene: TRBV5-1